The 29 T cell receptor beta chains given below trace back to one sample, sequenced in a study of blood T cell repertoires in COVID-19. The table came from immunoSEQ multiplex PCR; TCRdb's copy has only in-frame clones and leaves some out. The table lists about 90,000 clones, roughly 72% of them singletons. The sample comprised peripheral blood. The receptors shown here come from a man aged 70 or older with acute or convalescent COVID-19.

The chain uses TRBV18 and TRBJ2-2; 8 bases match TRBD1. Per the germline V gene, CDR1 is KGHSH and CDR2 is LQKENI. The CDR3 is 15 residues long. Trimming removed 2 bases from V and 5 bases from J; junction bases left unmatched: 4. CDR3 in DNA: TGTGCCAGCTCACCATTGCAGGGGGCGACCGGGGAGCTGTTTTTT. The encoded protein is CASSPLQGATGELFF.

V and J are TRBV7-9 and TRBJ1-4, with TRBD1 as a possible D gene (5 bases). The CDR3 spans 13 residues. V was shortened by 3 bases and J by 4 bases, with 6 bases between the two germline ends. The germline CDR1 and CDR2 sequences are SEHNR and FQNEAQ (reference sequence). Here the CDR3 reads CASSFGGNEKLFF. DNA for the CDR3: TGTGCCAGCAGCTTCGGGGGTAATGAAAAACTGTTTTTT.

The genes are TRBV11-2 and TRBJ2-2; 9 nucleotides line up with TRBD1. This CDR3 spans 18 amino acids. The trim removed 0 bases at V and 2 bases at J, leaving 7 bases unmatched. CDR1 is SGHAT, CDR2 FQNNGV, per germline. CDR3 nucleotide sequence: TGTGCCAGCAGCTTAGATGAGGGACAGGGACTAAACACCGGGGAGCTGTTTTTT. This codes for CASSLDEGQGLNTGELFF.

This rearrangement joins TRBV6-5 to TRBJ2-4; 10 bases agree with TRBD1. CDR3 size: 13 residues. The ends lost 7 bases at V and 6 bases at J; junction bases unmatched: 3. The germline V gene has CDR1 MNHEY and CDR2 SVGAGI. CDR3 bases: TGTGCCAGCACCGGACAGGGGGGAAACATTCAGTACTTC. This sequence encodes CASTGQGGNIQYF.

The V call is TRBV24-1, the J call TRBJ1-5; D not resolved. V was cut by 5 bases and J by 0 bases, with 19 bases left in between. The length of the CDR3 is 18 residues. From germline, CDR1 is KGHDR and CDR2 SFDVKD. DNA for the CDR3: TGTGCCACCAGTGCCTTAGGGTACCGGGAGCATAGCAATCAGCCCCAGCATTTT. This codes for CATSALGYREHSNQPQHF.

This clone appeared a few times. V gene TRBV27 combines with J gene TRBJ2-1, with D unresolved. V lost 0 bases and J 7 bases, leaving 10 bases between the germline ends. Germline-derived CDR1 and CDR2 are MNHEY and SMNVEV (reference sequence). The CDR3 is 14 amino acids. This chain's CDR3 is CASSLSSYSNEQFF. The DNA for the CDR3 is TGTGCCAGCAGTTTATCTAGTTATAGTAATGAGCAGTTCTTC.

This chain joins TRBV6-1 and TRBJ2-7, with D perhaps TRBD1 (6 bases). The CDR3 is 13 residues long. Germline CDR1 MNHNS, CDR2 SASEGT. The CDR3 reads CASSSYPDRFADV. DNA for the CDR3: TGTGCCAGCAGTTCCTACCCCGACAGGTTCGCCGACGTC.

The chain links TRBV5-1 to TRBJ1-3; no firm D call. The CDR3 loop spans 15 amino acids. Germline values: CDR1 SGHRS, CDR2 YFSETQ. V lost 2 bases and J 0 bases, leaving 9 bases between the germline ends. The CDR3 protein is CASSFSGNSGNTIYF. The CDR3 coding sequence is TGCGCCAGCAGCTTCTCAGGAAACTCTGGAAACACCATATATTTT.

V and J are TRBV5-1 and TRBJ1-3; TRBD1 matches 8 bases. Germline CDR1 reads SGHRS; CDR2 reads YFSETQ. The CDR3 contains 17 residues. The J segment lost 3 bases and the V segment lost 0 bases, leaving 8 bases of the junction unmatched. CDR3 loop: CASSLDGGTGGGNTIYF. For the CDR3, the DNA is TGCGCCAGCAGCTTGGATGGGGGGACAGGAGGTGGAAACACCATATATTTT.

V is TRBV6-6 and J is TRBJ1-4; 7 bases fit TRBD1. The CDR3 totals 16 residues. Trimming removed 9 bases from V and 6 bases from J; junction bases left unmatched: 16. Per germline, CDR1 MNHNY and CDR2 SVGAGI (reference sequence). CDR3 protein: CASKPALRGLDEKLFF. As DNA, the CDR3 is TGTGCCAGTAAACCGGCCCTCAGGGGGTTGGATGAAAAACTGTTTTTT.

The chain couples TRBV18 to TRBJ1-5, with a possible D match to TRBD1 (6 bases). The CDR3 runs to 15 residues. V dropped 5 bases and J dropped 0 bases, with 11 bases sitting between them. Germline V gene sequence: CDR1 KGHSH, CDR2 LQKENI. The CDR3 DNA follows: TGTGCCAGCTCATCACAGGGAGATAGCAATCAGCCCCAGCATTTT. Amino acid sequence: CASSSQGDSNQPQHF.

The J gene is TRBJ1-5, the V gene TRBV28; 7 nucleotides align to TRBD1. Germline V gene data show CDR1 as MDHEN and CDR2 as SYDVKM. The CDR3 extends over 15 amino acids. V lost 6 bases and J lost 3; bases outside the gene matches: 8. The CDR3 coding sequence is TGTGCCAGCAGCCCCGTACAGGGGACCAATCAGCCCCAGCATTTT. Its protein product is CASSPVQGTNQPQHF.

V gene TRBV2 combines with J gene TRBJ1-5, with D perhaps matching TRBD1 (5 bases). Germline assignment: CDR1 SNHLY and CDR2 FYNNEI. Trimming cost V 6 bases and J 6 bases, with 18 bases left between them. There are 15 residues in the CDR3. The CDR3 sequence is CASRGTGELGQPQHF. In nucleotides, the CDR3 is TGTGCCAGCAGAGGGACGGGGGAGCTGGGTCAGCCCCAGCATTTT.

CDR3 sequence reads: CASSQDSGTKRTGELFF. The CDR3 nucleotides read TGTGCCAGCAGCCAAGATAGCGGGACTAAGAGGACCGGGGAGCTGTTTTTT. The chain is built from TRBV3-1 (or the pseudogene TRBV3-2) and TRBJ2-2, with 8 bases identical to TRBD2. V gave up 0 bases and J gave up 5 bases; unmatched junction bases: 8. The CDR3 contains 17 residues. From germline, CDR1 is LGHDT and CDR2 YNNKEL (reference sequence).

The chain joins TRBV19 to TRBJ2-2; 8 bases fit TRBD1. Germline CDR1 and CDR2: LNHDA and SQIVND (reference sequence). This CDR3 comprises 14 residues. The ends lost 6 bases at V and 5 bases at J; junction bases unmatched: 5. The CDR3 is CASRYRGSTGELFF. CDR3 nucleotides: TGTGCCAGTAGATACAGGGGGTCTACCGGGGAGCTGTTTTTT.

V gene TRBV30 combines with J gene TRBJ1-5, with TRBD1 matching 7 bases. The V gene's germline CDR1 is GTSNPN and CDR2 SVGIG (reference sequence). CDR3 length: 16 residues. V lost 2 bases to trimming and J lost 4 bases; unmatched junction nucleotides: 11. CDR3 protein: CAWSLGTTGVNQPQHF. CDR3 bases: TGTGCCTGGAGTTTGGGGACAACAGGGGTGAATCAGCCCCAGCATTTT. Filled out from reference TRBV30 and TRBJ1-5, the complete variable domain reads SQTIHQWPATLVQPVGSPLSLECTVEGTSNPNLYWYRQAAGRGLQLLFYSVGIGQISSEVPQNLSASRPQDRQFILSSKKLLLSDSGFYLCAWSLGTTGVNQPQHFGDGTRLSIL.

This clone has a handful of counts. CDR3 sequence (DNA): TGTGCCAGCAGCTTAGACCAGGGAGGCGGTTTCAGTGGCTACACCTTC. Its protein product is CASSLDQGGGFSGYTF. The chain employs TRBV11-2 and TRBJ1-2, with D maybe TRBD1 (5 bases). The CDR3 spans 16 residues. V dropped 0 bases and J dropped 7 bases, with 18 bases sitting between them. Germline V lookup: CDR1 SGHAT, CDR2 FQNNGV. The full variable domain, completed using reference TRBV11-2 and TRBJ1-2, is EAGVAQSPRYKIIEKRQSVAFWCNPISGHATLYWYQQILGQGPKLLIQFQNNGVVDDSQLPKDRFSAERLKGVDSTLKIQPAKLEDSAVYLCASSLDQGGGFSGYTFGSGTRLTVV.

This clone has a single count. The rearrangement joins TRBV27 to TRBJ2-1; perhaps TRBD2 as D (6 bases). Per germline, CDR1 MNHEY and CDR2 SMNVEV (reference sequence). The CDR3 totals 15 residues. V lost 1 base and J lost 4, with 11 bases in between. DNA for the CDR3: TGTGCCAGCAGTTTATTAGGCGGGGCTTACAATGAGCAGTTCTTC. Protein: CASSLLGGAYNEQFF.

This rearrangement joins TRBV11-2 to TRBJ1-4; 7 bases are shared with TRBD1. After removal of 5 bases from V and 6 bases from J, the junction contained 6 bases not matched to a gene. CDR3 size: 14 residues. Germline CDR1 and CDR2: SGHAT and FQNNGV. CDR3 region: CASSHRGVDEKLFF. The CDR3, as DNA: TGTGCCAGCAGCCACAGGGGTGTAGATGAAAAACTGTTTTTT.

The gene calls are TRBV27 and TRBJ1-1, with a tentative D call TRBD1 (6 bases). V lost 3 bases, J lost 0 bases, and 14 bases lay in between. The V gene's germline CDR1 is MNHEY and CDR2 SMNVEV (reference sequence). This CDR3 is built from 16 residues. The chain's CDR3 is CASSFLQGLVNTEAFF. The CDR3 bases are TGTGCCAGCAGTTTCCTACAGGGATTGGTGAACACTGAAGCTTTCTTT.

Only one count was recorded for this clone. The rearrangement joins TRBV29-1 to TRBJ2-5; TRBD1 agrees at 10 bases. The CDR3 covers 15 residues. CDR1 is SQVTM and CDR2 is ANQGSEA in the germline V gene. The V segment lost 3 bases and the J segment 5 bases; nucleotides outside the gene matches: 9. This CDR3 reads CSVDSDRGPGETQYF. CDR3 nucleotides: TGCAGCGTTGATAGTGACAGGGGGCCGGGGGAGACCCAGTACTTC. The complete variable domain, with remaining parts taken from reference TRBV29-1 and TRBJ2-5, reads SAVISQKPSRDICQRGTSLTIQCQVDSQVTMMFWYRQQPGQSLTLIATANQGSEATYESGFVIDKFPISRPNLTFSTLTVSNMSPEDSSIYLCSVDSDRGPGETQYFGPGTRLLVL.

The chain links TRBV24-1 to TRBJ2-1, with 9 positions matching TRBD1. The CDR3 contains 17 residues. Germline values: CDR1 KGHDR, CDR2 SFDVKD. Trimming removed 4 bases from V and 8 bases from J; junction bases left unmatched: 14. CDR3 sequence (DNA): TGTGCCACCAGTGAGCGTACCGGGACAGGGCTTGGGGATGAGCAGTTCTTC. This codes for CATSERTGTGLGDEQFF.

This chain uses TRBV14 with TRBJ2-7, with a weak D call TRBD2 (6 bases). The V gene's germline CDR1 is SGHDN and CDR2 FVKESK. The V end lost 4 bases, the J end lost 4 bases, and 8 bases lay between the germline ends. This CDR3 contains 12 residues. CDR3 DNA sequence: TGTGCCAGCAGCCCCGGGGGTTACGAGCAGTACTTC. The encoded protein is CASSPGGYEQYF.

This clone was observed once. The rearrangement links TRBV9 to TRBJ2-2, with D possibly matching TRBD2 (5 bases). The CDR3 contains 13 residues. Looked up from germline, CDR1 is SGDLS and CDR2 is YYNGEE. V was cut by 3 bases and J by 13 bases, with 16 bases left in between. CDR3 nucleotides: TGTGCCAGCAGCGGGGGTTTTGGTACTAGGCTGTTTTTT. Translation gives CASSGGFGTRLFF. Complete variable domain (other parts from reference TRBV9 and TRBJ2-2): DSGVTQTPKHLITATGQRVTLRCSPRSGDLSVYWYQQSLDQGLQFLIQYYNGEERAKGNILERFSAQQFPDLHSELNLSSLELGDSALYFCASSGGFGTRLFFGEGSRLTVL.

This chain uses TRBV2 with TRBJ1-5; 7 nucleotides line up with TRBD1. The length of the CDR3 is 15 residues. Germline CDR1 and CDR2: SNHLY and FYNNEI. Trimming cost V 2 bases and J 6 bases; bases outside gene matches: 7. CDR3 nucleotides: TGTGCCAGCAGTGAAACGACAGGGAGCCGTCAGCCCCAGCATTTT. This codes for CASSETTGSRQPQHF.

This clone appeared a single time. This sequence joins TRBV19 and TRBJ1-1; 7 bases match TRBD1. CDR1 and CDR2 (germline): LNHDA, SQIVND (reference sequence). V dropped 1 base and J dropped 9; count of bases not matched to a gene: 8. This CDR3 spans 14 amino acids. CDR3 loop: CASSIGQGNSKAFF. CDR3 coding DNA: TGTGCCAGTAGTATAGGACAGGGAAACTCTAAAGCTTTCTTT. The whole variable domain, remainder taken from reference TRBV19 and TRBJ1-1, is DGGITQSPKYLFRKEGQNVTLSCEQNLNHDAMYWYRQDPGQGLRLIYYSQIVNDFQKGDIAEGYSVSREKKESFPLTVTSAQKNPTAFYLCASSIGQGNSKAFFGQGTRLTVV.

The chain has TRBV28 and TRBJ2-7, with 7 bases matching TRBD1. With 5 bases clipped from V and 4 bases from J, the junction kept 8 bases outside the gene matches. Germline V gene sequence: CDR1 MDHEN, CDR2 SYDVKM. This CDR3 comprises 14 residues. In DNA form, the CDR3 reads TGTGCCAGCAGTCGACAGGGCGCTGTTTACGAGCAGTACTTC. Protein product: CASSRQGAVYEQYF.

For the CDR3, the DNA is TGTGCCAGCAGCCCCGGACAGGGGTTGGTCTACGAGCAGTACGTC. It translates to CASSPGQGLVYEQYV. The V gene is TRBV7-2, the J gene TRBJ2-7; TRBD1 matches 9 bases. The CDR3 totals 15 residues. J lost 3 bases, V lost 5 bases, and 8 bases had no gene match. Germline CDR1 and CDR2: SGHTA and FQGNSA.

In its sample, this clone was seen a few times. The rearrangement joins TRBV24-1 to TRBJ2-5; 10 positions match TRBD1. Trimming removed 4 bases from V and 7 bases from J; junction bases left unmatched: 14. There are 17 residues in the CDR3. Germline CDR1 and CDR2: KGHDR and SFDVKD. The CDR3 DNA follows: TGTGCCACCAGTGACTCTACCGGGACAGGGGACTTGAGGACCCAGTACTTC. Its translation: CATSDSTGTGDLRTQYF.